These 22 T cell receptor beta chains originate from one sample sequenced in a study of cytomegalovirus exposure and HLA in healthy donors. Clones were sequenced by immunoSEQ multiplex PCR, and TCRdb holds only the in-frame ones, with some missing. The top ten clones hold roughly 1.2% of a sample with roughly 250,000 clones, approximately 83% of them seen once. The sample was PBMCs. The receptor set was obtained from a woman under 40 in good health and CMV-seropositive.

The V call is TRBV5-6, the J call TRBJ1-1; tentative D call: TRBD1 (5 bases). The CDR3 contains 15 residues. V was trimmed by 1 base and J by 0 bases, leaving 10 bases between them. The germline gives CDR1 SGHDT, CDR2 YYEEEE. CDR3 bases: TGTGCCAGCAGCTTGATGGGGGGGATGAACACTGAAGCTTTCTTT. Translating gives CASSLMGGMNTEAFF.

The V gene is TRBV4-2, the J gene TRBJ2-1; TRBD2 matches 9 bases. The CDR3 is made up of 16 amino acids. Germline V gene data show CDR1 as LGHNA and CDR2 as YNFKEQ. V was clipped by 4 bases and J by 7 bases; unmatched bases: 11. The CDR3 here is CASSLQMGREGNEQFF. The CDR3 nucleotides are TGTGCCAGCAGCCTCCAAATGGGGCGGGAGGGGAATGAGCAGTTCTTC.

The chain has TRBV5-1 and TRBJ2-3, with 7 bases lining up with TRBD2. After removal of 2 bases from V and 4 bases from J, the junction contained 10 bases not matched to a gene. This CDR3 contains 16 residues. CDR1 and CDR2 from the germline V gene are SGHRS and YFSETQ. The CDR3 sequence is CASSFYLTAGSDTQYF. The CDR3 nucleotides read TGCGCCAGCAGCTTCTACCTGACAGCGGGGTCAGATACGCAGTATTTT.

The V gene is TRBV27, the J gene TRBJ1-5; no clear D. V lost 6 bases, J lost 5 bases, and 14 bases lay in between. The CDR3 runs 14 residues. Germline V CDR1 and CDR2: MNHEY, SMNVEV (reference sequence). The CDR3 bases are TGTGCCAGCAGCCCCAGAGGGCAGCATCAGCCCCAGCATTTT. Its protein product is CASSPRGQHQPQHF.

The gene calls are TRBV11-3 and TRBJ2-2; D is possibly TRBD1 (6 bases). V lost 4 bases to trimming and J lost 6 bases, with 15 bases between them. This CDR3 region has 15 residues. CDR1 is SGHNT and CDR2 is YENEEA in the germline V gene. The CDR3 DNA reads as TGTGCCAGCAGCTATAGGGACAATCGGGCCGGGGAGCTGTTTTTT. As protein: CASSYRDNRAGELFF.

This rearrangement joins TRBV28 to TRBJ2-5; D unclear. Between the trimmed V and J ends, which lost 1 base and 7 bases, there was a span of 7 bases. Germline assignment: CDR1 MDHEN and CDR2 SYDVKM. The CDR3 totals 12 residues. The DNA for the CDR3 is TGTGCCAGCAGTTTATCTCCACTGACCCAGTACTTC. Translation: CASSLSPLTQYF.

CDR3 in DNA: TGTGCCAGCTCAAAGACAGCGAACACTGAAGCTTTCTTT. It specifies CASSKTANTEAFF. The V call is TRBV6-4, the J call TRBJ1-1; tentatively, D is TRBD1 (5 bases). The CDR3 covers 13 residues. Germline assignment: CDR1 MRHNA and CDR2 SNTAGT. V was trimmed by 8 bases and J by 1 base, leaving 11 bases between them.

The rearrangement links TRBV5-1 to TRBJ2-7, with D possibly TRBD1 on 6 matching bases. Trimming pared 2 bases from V and 3 bases from J, leaving 9 bases between. This CDR3 is built from 13 residues. Germline V gene data show CDR1 as SGHRS and CDR2 as YFSETQ. Here the CDR3 DNA reads TGCGCCAGCAGCTTAACAGGGTACTACGAGCAGTACTTC. Translation gives CASSLTGYYEQYF.

This clone appeared a few times. The V call is TRBV28, the J call TRBJ2-7, with 9 bases aligning to TRBD2. Germline-derived CDR1 and CDR2 are MDHEN and SYDVKM. The CDR3 totals 15 residues. V shed 5 bases, J shed 0 bases, and the junction held 5 bases outside the gene matches. The CDR3 reads CASSRKAGGSYEQYF. The CDR3 coding sequence is TGTGCCAGCAGTCGGAAAGCGGGAGGCTCCTACGAGCAGTACTTC.

Details on this clone: The sample holds other DNA sequences that translate to the same CDR3. V usage is TRBV18 and J usage is TRBJ2-1; 11 bases line up with TRBD2. There are 15 residues in the CDR3. Germline trimming cut 4 bases from V and 3 bases from J; bases unmatched to any gene: 2. Germline V gene sequence: CDR1 KGHSH, CDR2 LQKENI. CDR3 DNA sequence: TGTGCCAGCTCACGCGGACTAGCGGGCTACAATGAGCAGTTCTTC. Protein sequence: CASSRGLAGYNEQFF.

This chain uses TRBV29-1 with TRBJ1-1, with 9 positions matching TRBD1. CDR1 and CDR2 (germline): SQVTM, ANQGSEA. The CDR3 is 15 residues long. V shed 0 bases, J shed 1 base, and the junction held 3 bases outside the gene matches. The CDR3 DNA reads TGCAGCGTTGAAGATCGGGGACAGGGGAACACTGAAGCTTTCTTT. It translates to CSVEDRGQGNTEAFF.

On this clone: Within the sample, other DNA sequences also encode this same CDR3. This chain uses TRBV19 with TRBJ1-2; 8 bases are shared with TRBD1. The V gene's germline CDR1 is LNHDA and CDR2 SQIVND (reference sequence). The CDR3 is made up of 14 amino acids. Trimming removed 3 bases from V and 2 bases from J; junction bases left unmatched: 2. The CDR3 region has the DNA TGTGCCAGTAGTATTGACAGGGGAAACTATGGCTACACCTTC. Its translation is CASSIDRGNYGYTF.

J is TRBJ1-4 and V is TRBV4-1; 9 positions match TRBD1. The CDR3 sequence is 15 residues long. The germline V gene encodes CDR1 MGHRA and CDR2 YSYEKL. V gave up 2 bases and J gave up 6 bases; unmatched junction bases: 4. This CDR3 reads CASSQWDRADEKLFF. The CDR3 coding sequence is TGCGCCAGCAGCCAATGGGACAGGGCGGATGAAAAACTGTTTTTT.

The CDR3 sequence is CASSSDRGLGNTEAFF. The CDR3 DNA sequence: TGTGCCAGCAGCTCGGACAGGGGGCTCGGGAACACTGAAGCTTTCTTT. The chain recombines TRBV5-4 with TRBJ1-1, with 11 bases matching TRBD1. Germline CDR1 is SGHNT and CDR2 is YYREEE (reference sequence). The ends lost 3 bases at V and 1 base at J; junction bases unmatched: 5. This CDR3 spans 16 amino acids.

To note about this clone: Other DNA sequences in this specimen translate into the identical CDR3. V and J are TRBV28 and TRBJ1-5; D gene ambiguous. The CDR3 is made up of 14 amino acids. Trimming removed 3 bases at V and 7 bases at J, with 13 bases between. In germline, CDR1 is MDHEN, CDR2 SYDVKM. The DNA of the CDR3 is TGTGCCAGCAGTTTCTTCGGGGAGGGACAGCCCCAGCATTTT. This codes for CASSFFGEGQPQHF.

V is TRBV2 and J is TRBJ1-2; 10 positions agree with TRBD1. Germline lookup yields CDR1 SNHLY and CDR2 FYNNEI. V dropped 6 bases and J dropped 8; count of bases not matched to a gene: 9. This CDR3 comprises 14 residues. The CDR3 here is CASSDQGTGVGYTF. The CDR3 DNA reads as TGTGCCAGCAGCGACCAAGGGACAGGGGTGGGCTACACCTTC.

The chain recombines TRBV27 with TRBJ2-1, with 14 bases lining up with TRBD2. V trimming: 3 bases; J trimming: 8 bases; junction bases outside the gene matches: 3. Germline-derived CDR1 and CDR2 are MNHEY and SMNVEV (reference sequence). The CDR3 is 15 amino acids. CDR3 loop: CASSFGTSGRYEQFF. DNA of the CDR3: TGTGCCAGCAGTTTCGGGACTAGCGGGAGATATGAGCAGTTCTTC.

The gene calls are TRBV19 and TRBJ1-2; 7 nucleotides match TRBD1. J gave up 3 bases and V 10 bases, and 14 bases lay outside the gene matches. Per the germline V gene, CDR1 is LNHDA and CDR2 is SQIVND (reference sequence). The CDR3 consists of 15 residues. The CDR3 reads CATQPRQGSDYGYTF. Written as DNA, the CDR3 is TGTGCCACTCAACCCCGACAGGGCTCGGACTATGGCTACACCTTC.

The chain couples TRBV25-1 to TRBJ2-5, with 7 positions matching TRBD1. This CDR3 spans 14 amino acids. V shed 8 bases and J 5 bases; nucleotides not matched to a gene: 11. Per germline, CDR1 MGHDK and CDR2 SYGVNS. CDR3 region: CASGRGRKVETQYF. Written as DNA, the CDR3 is TGTGCCAGCGGAAGGGGGCGAAAAGTGGAGACCCAGTACTTC.

The V call is TRBV19, the J call TRBJ2-7; unclear D gene. The germline CDR1 and CDR2 sequences are LNHDA and SQIVND (reference sequence). The germline V and J ends were trimmed by 6 bases and 3 bases, with 12 bases remaining between them. This CDR3 has 13 amino acids. CDR3 amino acids: CASSPPGLYEQYF. CDR3 coding DNA: TGTGCCAGTAGCCCCCCTGGGCTCTACGAGCAGTACTTC. The variable domain in full, with the rest retrieved from reference TRBV19 and TRBJ2-7, is DGGITQSPKYLFRKEGQNVTLSCEQNLNHDAMYWYRQDPGQGLRLIYYSQIVNDFQKGDIAEGYSVSREKKESFPLTVTSAQKNPTAFYLCASSPPGLYEQYFGPGTRLTVT.

This rearrangement joins TRBV2 to TRBJ2-1, with D maybe TRBD2 (6 bases). The germline V gene has CDR1 SNHLY and CDR2 FYNNEI. V lost 10 bases, J lost 6 bases, and 10 bases lay in between. This CDR3 spans 11 amino acids. CDR3 loop: CATGSGNEQFF. CDR3 nucleotide sequence: TGTGCCACCGGGAGCGGCAATGAGCAGTTCTTC.

The rearrangement links TRBV18 to TRBJ1-2; D is uncertain. The V gene lost 2 bases and the J gene lost 1 base, with 5 bases spanning the gap. CDR3 length: 13 residues. Germline CDR1 KGHSH, CDR2 LQKENI. In nucleotides, the CDR3 is TGTGCCAGCTCACCAACGGTTAACTATGGCTACACCTTC. This translates into CASSPTVNYGYTF.